A selection of T cell receptor beta chains follows, all from one sample in a study of blood T cell repertoires in COVID-19. Data came from immunoSEQ multiplex PCR; TCRdb stores just in-frame clones and leaves some out. The sample holds fewer than 350,000 clones, nearly 90% seen once. The sequenced material came from PBMCs or T cells enriched from blood (not recorded which). The receptor source for this set is a woman younger than 35 with acute COVID-19. The CDR3 runs from the conserved cysteine through the conserved F or W. D genes are given only for firm matches. The listing skips clone size in some rows; elsewhere it reads once, few, many or a size class.

v_gene	d_gene	j_gene	abundance	CDR3aa	CDR3nt
TRBV18	TRBD1	TRBJ1-1	few	CASSPYDRGRNTEAFF	TGTGCCAGCTCACCATATGACAGGGGAAGAAACACTGAAGCTTTCTTT
TRBV9	TRBD1	TRBJ1-5	-	CASSIGTGEDQPQHF	TGTGCCAGCAGCATCGGGACAGGGGAGGATCAGCCCCAGCATTTT
TRBV7-9	TRBD2	TRBJ2-3	-	CASSLRPGLAFADTQYF	TGTGCCAGCAGCTTAAGACCCGGACTAGCCTTTGCAGATACGCAGTATTTT
TRBV27	-	TRBJ1-2	-	CASSPAAPEGYGYTF	TGTGCCAGCAGTCCTGCGGCTCCTGAAGGCTATGGCTACACCTTC
TRBV4-1	-	TRBJ2-1	-	CASSRDYYNEQFF	TGCGCCAGCAGCCGTGACTACTACAATGAGCAGTTCTTC
TRBV2	TRBD1	TRBJ1-5	-	CASSAGTGDQPQHF	TGTGCCAGCAGTGCCGGGACAGGGGATCAGCCCCAGCATTTT
TRBV27	TRBD1	TRBJ1-5	once	CASSLGQGNQPQHF	TGTGCCAGCAGTCTCGGACAGGGCAATCAGCCCCAGCATTTT
TRBV7-9	TRBD1	TRBJ1-1	-	CASSLDRECFF	TGTGCCAGCAGCCTGGACAGGGAATGTTTCTTT
TRBV7-2	-	TRBJ1-4	-	CASSITAATNEKLFF	TGTGCCAGCAGCATCACAGCGGCAACTAATGAAAAACTGTTTTTT
TRBV6-5	TRBD2	TRBJ2-2	-	CASRPSGNTGELFF	TGTGCCAGCCGGCCTAGCGGCAACACCGGGGAGCTGTTTTTT
TRBV5-8	TRBD1	TRBJ2-2	-	CASSAWTGITNTGELFF	TGTGCCAGCAGCGCATGGACAGGGATCACGAACACCGGGGAGCTGTTTTTT
TRBV11-2	TRBD1	TRBJ2-1	-	CASSPGTGGHNEQFF	TGTGCCAGCAGCCCCGGGACAGGGGGCCACAATGAGCAGTTCTTC
TRBV6-5	-	TRBJ1-2	-	CASSYSTRGYGYTF	TGTGCCAGCAGTTACTCTACGCGGGGGTATGGCTACACCTTC
TRBV27	-	TRBJ1-2	-	CASSRKVGANYGYTF	TGTGCCAGCAGTCGTAAGGTGGGAGCTAACTATGGCTACACCTTC
TRBV6-6	-	TRBJ1-5	-	CASSADSLNQPQHF	TGTGCCAGCAGTGCCGACAGCCTCAATCAGCCCCAGCATTTT
TRBV6-5	-	TRBJ2-4	-	CASANPQLAKNIQYF	TGTGCCAGCGCAAACCCCCAGTTAGCCAAAAACATTCAGTACTTC
TRBV18	-	TRBJ1-4	-	CASSLAISGEEKLFF	TGTGCCAGCTCACTAGCGATCTCCGGGGAGGAAAAACTGTTTTTT
TRBV7-9	-	TRBJ1-1	-	CASSYSLNTEAFF	TGTGCCAGCAGCTACTCACTGAACACTGAAGCTTTCTTT
TRBV6-5	-	TRBJ2-7	once	CASSYSPSKGHEQYF	TGTGCCAGCAGTTACTCCCCTAGCAAGGGCCACGAGCAGTACTTC
TRBV10-1	TRBD2	TRBJ2-3	-	CASSPHLAGATDTQYF	TGCGCCAGCAGCCCTCACCTAGCGGGAGCCACAGATACGCAGTATTTT
TRBV10-1	TRBD2	TRBJ2-1	once	CASGASGNHEQFF	TGCGCCAGCGGGGCTAGCGGGAACCATGAGCAGTTCTTC
TRBV6-5	-	TRBJ2-7	-	CASSYSLEGGEQYF	TGTGCCAGCAGTTACTCTCTAGAGGGTGGCGAGCAGTACTTC